This T cell receptor beta chain was identified during a study of blood T cells in healthy people across ages. Whole-study context: Per two T cells, about one barcoded beta molecule was captured through template switching.

Findings of the study overall: Unsorted PBMCs ruled out conclusive naive versus antigen-experienced comparison. The donors' CMV status was not determined, possibly confounding changes in expanded clonotypes.

As to this clonotype: Antigen unknown.

The use of a sample-barcoded 5' primer and a J-beta primer mix characterized a second PCR of about 7 to 12 cycles. TCRdb processed the 5' RACE reads anew with MiXCR; each CDR3 protein has one entry. The repertoire holds 1 million to 1.2 million distinct CDR3 sequences, with around two fifths as singletons. This CDR3 is built from 15 residues. Trimming left V 6 bases short and J 5 bases short, with 18 bases between. The germline gives CDR1 MNHEY, CDR2 SVGAGI. This clonotype was obtained from a man aged 18 to 29 in good health. Material: blood. V and J are TRBV6-5 and TRBJ2-3; the D gene is possibly TRBD2 (7 bases). The CDR3 DNA sequence: TGTGCCAGCAGCAACGGGGGGCGGATGGGAGATACGCAGTATTTT. This encodes CASSNGGRMGDTQYF.